This T cell receptor beta chain emerged from a study of T-cell reconstitution after alpha-beta-depleted transplantation in children. Findings of the study overall: Counts and diversity of T cells one year after transplant came mostly from newly produced T cells.

The TCRbeta library incorporated unique molecular identifiers. TCRdb used MiXCR to reprocess the PCR reads, holding one entry per CDR3 protein. The sample shows 40,000 to 55,000 distinct CDR3 sequences, about a tenth of them seen only once. This clonotype was seen at least ten times. What it binds is unknown. The clonotype was recovered from a male patient aged 2 to 9 who had a stem cell transplant for chronic granulomatous disease, so the T cells may come from the graft donor. Sample: PBMCs, mostly from graft donor cells, taken 60 days after TCRalphabeta/CD19-depleted stem cell transplant.

This CDR3 reads CAWYVQGQDTEAFF. The CDR3 nucleotides read TGTGCCTGGTACGTTCAGGGTCAAGACACTGAAGCTTTCTTT. V gene TRBV30 combines with J gene TRBJ1-1; TRBD1 is a possible D gene (5 bases). This CDR3 contains 14 residues. Trimming left V 5 bases short and J 3 bases short, with 16 bases between. CDR1 and CDR2 (germline): GTSNPN, SVGIG (reference sequence).